The 3 T cell receptor beta chains given below trace back to one sample, sequenced in a study of identical twins. TCRdb re-called the 5' RACE reads through MiXCR, storing one row per CDR3 protein. The sample lists approximately 240,000 distinct CDR3 sequences, over 13% occurring once. Sequenced input: memory (CD45RO+) T cells sorted from blood. Receptors were obtained from a woman between 18 and 29 years old in good health.

This clonotype was seen a few times. The chain carries TRBV3-1 and TRBJ1-2; D possibly corresponds to TRBD1 (5 bases). The V gene lost 1 base and the J gene lost 8 bases, with 20 bases spanning the gap. The germline V gene encodes CDR1 LGHDT and CDR2 YNNKEL (reference sequence). The CDR3 totals 16 residues. CDR3 sequence reads: CASSQGRGGVVGGYTF. CDR3 bases: TGTGCCAGCAGCCAAGGAAGGGGCGGGGTAGTCGGCGGCTACACCTTC.

This chain connects TRBV18 to TRBJ2-1; no clear D. Trimming left V 6 bases short and J 5 bases short, with 8 bases between. CDR1 is KGHSH and CDR2 is LQKENI in the germline V gene. This CDR3 comprises 12 residues. DNA of the CDR3: TGTGCCAGCTCGCACATCGACAATGAGCAGTTCTTC. It yields the protein CASSHIDNEQFF. The variable domain in full, with the rest retrieved from reference TRBV18 and TRBJ2-1, is NAGVMQNPRHLVRRRGQEARLRCSPMKGHSHVYWYRQLPEEGLKFMVYLQKENIIDESGMPKERFSAEFPKEGPSILRIQQVVRGDSAAYFCASSHIDNEQFFGPGTRLTVL.

Here the CDR3 DNA reads TGTGCCAGCAGTGTTGCGGCCTCGGGTGAAGCTTTCTTT. Protein sequence: CASSVAASGEAFF. The genes are TRBV2 and TRBJ1-1; D gene unclear. The V end lost 4 bases, the J end lost 7 bases, and 13 bases lay between the germline ends. Germline CDR1 and CDR2: SNHLY and FYNNEI. CDR3 length: 13 residues.